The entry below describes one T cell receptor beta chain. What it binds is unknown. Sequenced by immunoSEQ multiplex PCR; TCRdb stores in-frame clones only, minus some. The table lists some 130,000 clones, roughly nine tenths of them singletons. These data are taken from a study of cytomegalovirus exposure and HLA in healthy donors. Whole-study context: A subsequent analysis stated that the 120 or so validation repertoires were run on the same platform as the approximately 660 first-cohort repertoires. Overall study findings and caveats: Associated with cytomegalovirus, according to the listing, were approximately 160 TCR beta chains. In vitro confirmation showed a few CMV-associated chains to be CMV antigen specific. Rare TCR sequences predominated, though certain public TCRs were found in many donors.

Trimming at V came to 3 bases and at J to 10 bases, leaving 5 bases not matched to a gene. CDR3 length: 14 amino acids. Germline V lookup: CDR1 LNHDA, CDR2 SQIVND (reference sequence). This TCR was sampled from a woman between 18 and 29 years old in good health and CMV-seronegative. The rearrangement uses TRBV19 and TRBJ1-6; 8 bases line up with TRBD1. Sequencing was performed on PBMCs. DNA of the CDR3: TGTGCCAGTAGTATCGCAGGGGGCATGTCACCCCTCCACTTT. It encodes CASSIAGGMSPLHF.